This record covers a single T cell receptor beta chain. Its cognate antigen is unknown. Sequencing used immunoSEQ multiplex PCR; TCRdb keeps in-frame clones, though not all of them. This sample has 2 million or so clones, with roughly 94% found just once. This sample is part of a study of shared clonotypes between healthy human individuals. Overall study context: Every donor yielded three CD4 naive, three CD4 memory, two CD8 naive and one CD8 memory plate.

The trim removed 5 bases at V and 2 bases at J, leaving 8 bases unmatched. Germline CDR1 and CDR2: SGHVS and FQNEAQ. The CDR3 covers 16 residues. Whole-study results and caveats: Investigators expected sequencing depth to affect clonotype sharing among donors.

This receptor was identified in a man between 18 and 35 years old in good health. Material: naive CD4+ T cells sorted from blood. Subset noted: CD45RA+ positively selected. V is TRBV7-8 and J is TRBJ2-7; 11 bases agree with TRBD2. The CDR3 protein is CASSLVAGGHPYEQYF. For the CDR3, the DNA is TGTGCCAGCAGCCTAGTAGCGGGGGGGCACCCCTACGAGCAGTACTTC.